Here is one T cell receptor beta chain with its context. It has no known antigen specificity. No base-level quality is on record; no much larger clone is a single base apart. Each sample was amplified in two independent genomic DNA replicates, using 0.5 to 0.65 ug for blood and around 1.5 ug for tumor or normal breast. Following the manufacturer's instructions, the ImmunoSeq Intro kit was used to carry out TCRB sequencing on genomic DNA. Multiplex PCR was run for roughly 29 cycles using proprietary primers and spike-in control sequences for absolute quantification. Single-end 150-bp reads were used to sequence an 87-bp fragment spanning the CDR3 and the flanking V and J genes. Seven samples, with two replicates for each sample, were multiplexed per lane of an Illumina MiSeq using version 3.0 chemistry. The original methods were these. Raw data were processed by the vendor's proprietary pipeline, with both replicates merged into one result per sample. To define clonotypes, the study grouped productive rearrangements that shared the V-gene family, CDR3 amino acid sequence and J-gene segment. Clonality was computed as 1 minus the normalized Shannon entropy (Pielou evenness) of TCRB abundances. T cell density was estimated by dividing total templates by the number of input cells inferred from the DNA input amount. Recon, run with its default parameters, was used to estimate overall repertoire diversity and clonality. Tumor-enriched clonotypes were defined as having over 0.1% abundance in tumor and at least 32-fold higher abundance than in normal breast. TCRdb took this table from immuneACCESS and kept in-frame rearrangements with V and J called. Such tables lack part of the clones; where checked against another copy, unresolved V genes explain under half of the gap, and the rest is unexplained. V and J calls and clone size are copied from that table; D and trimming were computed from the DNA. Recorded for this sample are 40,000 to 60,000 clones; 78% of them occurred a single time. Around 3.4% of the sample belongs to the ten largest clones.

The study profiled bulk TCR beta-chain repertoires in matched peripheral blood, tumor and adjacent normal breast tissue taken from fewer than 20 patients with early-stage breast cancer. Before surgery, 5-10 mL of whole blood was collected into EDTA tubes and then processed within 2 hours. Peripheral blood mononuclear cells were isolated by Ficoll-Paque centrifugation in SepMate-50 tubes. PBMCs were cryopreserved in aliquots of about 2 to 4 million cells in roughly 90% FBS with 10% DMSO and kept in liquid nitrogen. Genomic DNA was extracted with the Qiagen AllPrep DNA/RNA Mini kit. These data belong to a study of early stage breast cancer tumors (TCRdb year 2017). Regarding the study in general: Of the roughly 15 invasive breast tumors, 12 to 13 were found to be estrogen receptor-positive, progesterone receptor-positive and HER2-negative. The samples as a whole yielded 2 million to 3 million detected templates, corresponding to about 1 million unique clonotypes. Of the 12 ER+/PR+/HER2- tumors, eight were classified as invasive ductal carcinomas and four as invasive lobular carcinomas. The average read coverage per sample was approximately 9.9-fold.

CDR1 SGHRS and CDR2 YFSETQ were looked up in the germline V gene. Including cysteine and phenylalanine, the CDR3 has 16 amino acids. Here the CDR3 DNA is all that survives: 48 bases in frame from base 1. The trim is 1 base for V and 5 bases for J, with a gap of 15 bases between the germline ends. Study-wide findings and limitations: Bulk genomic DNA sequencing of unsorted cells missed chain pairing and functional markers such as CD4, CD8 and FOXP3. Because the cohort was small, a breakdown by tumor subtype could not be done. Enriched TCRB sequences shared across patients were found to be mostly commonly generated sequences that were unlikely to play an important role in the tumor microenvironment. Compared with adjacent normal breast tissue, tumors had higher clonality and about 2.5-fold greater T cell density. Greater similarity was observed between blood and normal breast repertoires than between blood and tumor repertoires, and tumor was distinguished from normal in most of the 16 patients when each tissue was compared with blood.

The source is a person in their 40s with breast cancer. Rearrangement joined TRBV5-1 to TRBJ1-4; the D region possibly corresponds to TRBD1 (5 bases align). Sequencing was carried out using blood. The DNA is TGCGCCAGCAGCTTGCGACAGCGGGACTTGAATGAAAAACTGTTTTTT. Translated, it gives CASSLRQRDLNEKLFF.